Listed here are 31 T cell receptor beta chains from one sample, sequenced in a study of post-analysis software for immune sequencing data. Unique-molecular-identifier-tagged TCR beta cDNA libraries were used. TCRdb reprocessed the PCR reads via MiXCR and lists one record per CDR3 protein. The data show hundreds of thousands of distinct CDR3 sequences, 30% to 45% seen once. Study findings and constraints: TRBV5-6, TRBV5-1 and TRBV20-1 belonged to a set of five TRBV segments that were more frequent in patients than controls.

Antigens for these TCRs are unknown. The sample taken for sequencing was blood. These receptors were collected from a girl aged 5-17 years with multiple sclerosis.

This chain uses TRBV5-1 with TRBJ2-7; TRBD1 is a possible D gene (6 bases). CDR3 length equals 14 residues. V was cut by 0 bases and J by 6 bases, with 13 bases left in between. CDR1 is SGHRS and CDR2 is YFSETQ in the germline V gene. In DNA form, the CDR3 reads TGCGCCAGCAGCTTGGACAGGGATCCCCTCGAGCAGTACTTC. This codes for CASSLDRDPLEQYF.

This clonotype occurred many times. This chain joins TRBV20-1 and TRBJ2-4; D is perhaps TRBD1 or TRBD2 (5 bases each). Trimming took 5 bases from V and 0 from J, leaving 14 bases between them. Per germline, CDR1 DFQATT and CDR2 SNEGSKA (reference sequence). This CDR3 comprises 15 residues. The CDR3 DNA follows: TGCAGTGCTCGAACCGGGACCCTAGCCAAAAACATTCAGTACTTC. As protein: CSARTGTLAKNIQYF.

This clonotype was recorded many times. The chain employs TRBV6-4 and TRBJ2-2; 11 nucleotides align to TRBD1. V lost 4 bases and J lost 4; bases outside the gene matches: 5. The CDR3 runs to 16 residues. Per germline, CDR1 MRHNA and CDR2 SNTAGT. In DNA form, the CDR3 reads TGTGCCAGCAGTGCGGACAGGGGGCCATCCACCGGGGAGCTGTTTTTT. This gives the protein CASSADRGPSTGELFF.

This clonotype was seen ten or more times. The chain recombines TRBV20-1 with TRBJ1-2; tentative D call: TRBD1 (6 bases). The CDR3 runs to 15 residues. Germline V gene data show CDR1 as DFQATT and CDR2 as SNEGSKA (reference sequence). Between the trimmed V and J ends, which lost 1 base and 7 bases, there was a span of 19 bases. For the CDR3, the DNA is TGCAGTGCTAGAGTGGGGCCAGGGGATTACGCTGGCTACACCTTC. This translates into CSARVGPGDYAGYTF.

The rearrangement uses TRBV7-6 and TRBJ2-5, with 7 bases aligning to TRBD1. The V gene end was trimmed by 5 bases and the J gene end by 4 bases; junction bases not matched to a gene: 7. The CDR3 has 14 residues. The germline V gene encodes CDR1 SGHVS and CDR2 FNYEAQ. The CDR3 DNA is TGTGCCAGCAGCGAGGCAGGGGGTTTAGAGACCCAGTACTTC. Amino acid sequence: CASSEAGGLETQYF.

Concerning this clonotype itself: A much larger clone lies a single base off, so this may be a read error. The chain combines TRBV12-3 or TRBV12-4 with TRBJ2-3; TRBD2 might be the D (7 bases). The V gene lost 5 bases and the J gene lost 3 bases, with 15 bases spanning the gap. CDR3 length: 15 amino acids. The CDR3 coding sequence is TGTGCCAGCAGTCCCCGGGGGGCCTCAACAGATACGCAGTATTTT. It specifies CASSPRGASTDTQYF.

This clonotype was recorded a few times. The rearrangement uses TRBV20-1 and TRBJ2-4; D possibly corresponds to TRBD1 (6 bases). The CDR3 is 14 amino acids. Trimming stripped 1 base from V and 3 bases from J, with 10 bases between. Per germline, CDR1 DFQATT and CDR2 SNEGSKA (reference sequence). The CDR3 is CSARASGDKNIQYF. Written as DNA, the CDR3 is TGCAGTGCTAGAGCGTCAGGGGACAAAAACATTCAGTACTTC.

The table lists this clonotype with many counts. J is TRBJ1-5 and V is TRBV20-1; D is possibly TRBD1 (6 bases). The CDR3 totals 13 residues. V was trimmed by 5 bases and J by 7 bases, leaving 15 bases between them. Germline loops: CDR1 DFQATT, CDR2 SNEGSKA (reference sequence). The CDR3 DNA sequence: TGCAGTGCTGAGAGGGGGGCCGGCCAGCCCCAGCATTTT. This gives the protein CSAERGAGQPQHF.

This clonotype was seen ten or more times. One junction end does not reproduce the germline sequence, and a read error may be involved. The V call is TRBV7-2, the J call TRBJ2-3, with D unresolved. Germline CDR1 is SGHTA and CDR2 is FQGNSA. The CDR3 contains 13 residues. CDR3 protein: CASTLPSTDTQYF. CDR3 DNA: TGTGCCAGCACCTTACCTAGCACAGATACGCAGTATTTT.

This clonotype was recorded many times. The chain recombines TRBV28 with TRBJ2-4, with 12 bases fitting TRBD1. J gave up 6 bases and V 8 bases, and 5 bases lay outside the gene matches. The CDR3 has 14 amino acids. In germline, CDR1 is MDHEN, CDR2 SYDVKM. The CDR3 spells CASSGGQGANIQYF. CDR3 DNA: TGTGCCAGCTCGGGGGGACAGGGGGCAAACATTCAGTACTTC.

The chain joins TRBV30 to TRBJ1-2, with D possibly TRBD1 on 5 matching bases. V was shortened by 0 bases and J by 8 bases, with 10 bases between the two germline ends. In germline, CDR1 is GTSNPN, CDR2 SVGIG (reference sequence). The CDR3 covers 12 residues. The CDR3 spells CAWSVTGWGYTF. The CDR3 DNA reads TGTGCCTGGAGTGTAACAGGCTGGGGCTACACCTTC.

The V gene is TRBV18, the J gene TRBJ2-4; D call uncertain. Germline CDR1 and CDR2: KGHSH and LQKENI. The CDR3 totals 16 residues. V was trimmed by 1 base and J by 3 bases, leaving 13 bases between them. This chain's CDR3 is CASSPLLQAVKNIQYF. As DNA, the CDR3 is TGTGCCAGCTCACCACTCCTCCAGGCAGTCAAAAACATTCAGTACTTC.

This clonotype was counted many times. The V call is TRBV5-1, the J call TRBJ2-3; D call uncertain. Trimming shortened V by 4 bases and J by 1 base, and 10 bases separated the two germline ends. Germline V CDR1 and CDR2: SGHRS, YFSETQ. The CDR3 runs 14 residues. This CDR3 is CASSLDFRTDTQYF. CDR3 in DNA: TGCGCCAGCAGCCTGGATTTTCGCACAGATACGCAGTATTTT.

In the case of this clonotype: A read error is possible here, since a much larger clone lies one base away. The J gene is TRBJ2-4, the V gene TRBV20-1, with 14 bases matching TRBD2. V shed 4 bases and J 8 bases; nucleotides not matched to a gene: 1. The germline V gene encodes CDR1 DFQATT and CDR2 SNEGSKA (reference sequence). The CDR3 loop spans 13 amino acids. CDR3 nucleotide sequence: TGCAGTGCTACGACTAGCGGGGGGGACATTCAGTACTTC. Translation: CSATTSGGDIQYF.

This rearrangement joins TRBV20-1 to TRBJ2-3, with D possibly matching TRBD2 (5 bases). Trimming stripped 6 bases from V and 4 bases from J, with 20 bases between. The length of the CDR3 is 15 residues. The germline V gene encodes CDR1 DFQATT and CDR2 SNEGSKA (reference sequence). The CDR3 loop is CSAPLGVSLADTQYF. In nucleotides, the CDR3 is TGCAGTGCCCCGCTGGGAGTTTCTCTCGCAGATACGCAGTATTTT.

This clonotype appeared many times. J is TRBJ1-5 and V is TRBV7-9; D is perhaps TRBD1 (5 bases). There are 14 residues in the CDR3. Germline-derived CDR1 and CDR2 are SEHNR and FQNEAQ (reference sequence). Trimming cost V 7 bases and J 3 bases, with 13 bases left between them. The CDR3 loop reads CASTGTADNQPQHF. CDR3 nucleotides: TGTGCCAGCACCGGGACGGCCGACAATCAGCCCCAGCATTTT.

About this clonotype: The junction shows a germline mismatch at one end, possibly a read error. This rearrangement joins TRBV5-5 to TRBJ2-5, with 7 positions matching TRBD1. The closer fit of TRBJ2-7 to the DNA end suggests the J call may be wrong. Looked up from germline, CDR1 is SGHKS and CDR2 is YYEKEE (reference sequence). The CDR3 is 15 residues long. The CDR3 DNA is TGTACCAGCAGCCCATACGGGACAGTTACCTGCGAGCAGTACTTC. This encodes CTSSPYGTVTCEQYF.

A remark on this clonotype: A much larger clone sits a single nucleotide away, making a read error possible. CDR3 region: CASSLSGTRLDEQYF. The CDR3 nucleotides are TGTGCCAGCAGCTTATCCGGGACTAGGCTCGATGAGCAGTACTTC. The gene calls are TRBV7-2 and TRBJ2-5; 8 bases are a match to TRBD2. Per germline, CDR1 SGHTA and CDR2 FQGNSA. J gave up 11 bases and V 2 bases, and 13 bases lay outside the gene matches. This CDR3 contains 15 residues.

In the case of this clonotype: At one end the junction does not follow the germline gene, possibly because of a read error. The chain is built from TRBV7-9 and TRBJ1-2; 8 bases agree with TRBD1. Germline CDR1 SEHNR, CDR2 FQNEAQ (reference sequence). The CDR3 sequence is 14 residues long. CDR3 sequence (DNA): TGTGCCAGCAGCTCAGGGGGCGCGGTAACCGGCTGCACCTTC. Its protein product is CASSSGGAVTGCTF.

CDR3 DNA sequence: TGTGCCAGCAGCTTAAAGGTGGGGGCCTACGAGCAGTACTTC. This sequence encodes CASSLKVGAYEQYF. The genes are TRBV7-2 and TRBJ2-7, with D possibly called TRBD1 or TRBD2 (5 bases each). Germline CDR1 and CDR2: SGHTA and FQGNSA. The CDR3 is 14 residues long. V gave up 2 bases and J gave up 2 bases, with 10 bases separating them.

This clonotype has a count of ten or more. The gene calls are TRBV29-1 and TRBJ2-1, with a tentative D call TRBD1 (5 bases). V was trimmed by 0 bases and J by 2 bases, leaving 11 bases between them. Germline CDR1 is SQVTM and CDR2 is ANQGSEA. The CDR3 runs 15 residues. The CDR3 loop is CSVEDPRAPYNEQFF. CDR3 sequence (DNA): TGCAGCGTTGAAGATCCCAGGGCCCCCTACAATGAGCAGTTCTTC.

The chain recombines TRBV5-1 with TRBJ2-2; 11 bases line up with TRBD2. J gave up 7 bases and V 4 bases, and 12 bases lay outside the gene matches. CDR1 and CDR2 (germline): SGHRS, YFSETQ. The CDR3 contains 17 residues. CDR3 loop: CASSITSGGPRVGELFF. The CDR3 bases are TGCGCCAGCAGCATTACTAGCGGGGGCCCTCGGGTCGGGGAGCTGTTTTTT. The full variable domain, completed using reference TRBV5-1 and TRBJ2-2, is KAGVTQTPRYLIKTRGQQVTLSCSPISGHRSVSWYQQTPGQGLQFLFEYFSETQRNKGNFPGRFSGRQFSNSRSEMNVSTLELGDSALYLCASSITSGGPRVGELFFGEGSRLTVL.

This clonotype was counted only a few times. V is TRBV19 and J is TRBJ2-1; TRBD1 matches 7 bases. Germline CDR1 and CDR2: LNHDA and SQIVND (reference sequence). The CDR3 spans 15 residues. V lost 1 base, J lost 6 bases, and 6 bases stayed unmatched. The CDR3 loop reads CASSIGLTGRNEQFF. In DNA, the CDR3 is TGTGCCAGTAGTATAGGCTTGACAGGGCGCAATGAGCAGTTCTTC. Combining the CDR3 with reference TRBV19 and TRBJ2-1 gives the whole variable domain DGGITQSPKYLFRKEGQNVTLSCEQNLNHDAMYWYRQDPGQGLRLIYYSQIVNDFQKGDIAEGYSVSREKKESFPLTVTSAQKNPTAFYLCASSIGLTGRNEQFFGPGTRLTVL.

About this clonotype: A much bigger clone sits one base away, suggesting this may be a read error. J is TRBJ2-1 and V is TRBV5-5; 9 bases map to TRBD1. The CDR3 runs to 14 residues. With V trimmed by 3 bases and J by 6 bases, 4 bases remained unmatched. CDR1 and CDR2 from the germline V gene are SGHKS and YYEKEE (reference sequence). The CDR3 reads CASSWGQGSNEQFF. CDR3 nucleotides: TGTGCCAGCAGCTGGGGACAGGGTTCCAATGAGCAGTTCTTC. Full variable domain (rest looked up from reference TRBV5-5 and TRBJ2-1): DAGVTQSPTHLIKTRGQQVTLRCSPISGHKSVSWYQQVLGQGPQFIFQYYEKEERGRGNFPDRFSARQFPNYSSELNVNALLLGDSALYLCASSWGQGSNEQFFGPGTRLTVL.

The rearrangement joins TRBV27 to TRBJ2-7; unclear D gene. Germline V CDR1 and CDR2: MNHEY, SMNVEV (reference sequence). The CDR3 is 12 amino acids. V was shortened by 6 bases and J by 0 bases, with 6 bases between the two germline ends. DNA of the CDR3: TGTGCCAGCAGAAAAGGCTCCTACGAGCAGTACTTC. Amino acid sequence: CASRKGSYEQYF.

At least ten counts were recorded for this clonotype. In DNA, the CDR3 is TGCGCCAGCAGCTTCTGGGACCGGGCTAACTATGGCTACACCTTC. It translates to CASSFWDRANYGYTF. The gene calls are TRBV5-1 and TRBJ1-2, with a tentative D call TRBD1 (5 bases). Trimming removed 2 bases from V and 0 bases from J, with 11 bases in between. CDR3 size: 15 residues. Germline values: CDR1 SGHRS, CDR2 YFSETQ.

This clonotype showed up many times. The gene calls are TRBV5-1 and TRBJ1-4; unclear D gene. The CDR3 length is 15 residues. The V and J ends lost 0 bases and 0 bases respectively, with 6 bases between them. The germline V gene has CDR1 SGHRS and CDR2 YFSETQ. CDR3 in DNA: TGCGCCAGCAGCTTGGGGCCCGCAACTAATGAAAAACTGTTTTTT. It yields the protein CASSLGPATNEKLFF.

Remarks on this clonotype: One junction end does not reproduce the germline sequence, and a read error may be involved. CDR3 in amino acids: CASGLGPIGLASTDTQYF. The CDR3 DNA reads as TGTGCCAGCGGCTTAGGCCCGATTGGACTAGCAAGCACAGATACGCAGTATTTT. The chain links TRBV7-9 to TRBJ2-3; TRBD2 agrees at 8 bases. This CDR3 has 18 residues. Germline V gene lookup returns CDR1 SEHNR and CDR2 FQNEAQ (reference sequence).

As concerns this clonotype: A much larger clone sits a single nucleotide away, making a read error possible. The rearrangement uses TRBV12-3 or TRBV12-4 and TRBJ2-3, with D uncertain. The CDR3 contains 15 residues. The CDR3 spells CASSSMKANTDTLYF. Here the CDR3 DNA reads TGTGCCAGCAGTTCCATGAAGGCCAACACAGATACGCTGTATTTT.

V usage is TRBV21-1 and J usage is TRBJ2-7; TRBD2 is the table's D call and was not checked against the DNA. TRBV21-1 is annotated as a pseudogene. The CDR3 is 15 residues long. CDR3 amino acids: CASGKGRDQTYEQYF. DNA for the CDR3: TGTGCCAGCGGCAAAGGCCGGGACCAGACCTACGAGCAGTACTTC.

The chain has TRBV7-9 and TRBJ1-6, with D unclear. Trimming stripped 1 base from V and 5 bases from J, with 12 bases between. The length of the CDR3 is 16 residues. CDR1 is SEHNR, CDR2 FQNEAQ, per germline (reference sequence). This CDR3 is CASSLVGRQDNSPLHF. The CDR3 nucleotides read TGTGCCAGCAGCTTAGTAGGTCGGCAGGATAATTCACCCCTCCACTTT.